These T cell receptor beta chains were read from a single sample in a study of shared clonotypes between healthy human individuals. The repertoire was sequenced with immunoSEQ multiplex PCR; TCRdb's copy has only in-frame clones and lacks some. The sample yields 2 million to 2.5 million clones, 85% to 95% seen once. Sequenced sample: naive CD4+ T cells from PBMCs. These receptors came from a man younger than 35 in good health. Some clones in this sample may be carry-over from other donors' samples. The CDR3 runs from the conserved cysteine through the conserved F or W. D genes are given only for firm matches. Clone size appears in some rows only: once, few, many, or a class for an expanded clone.

len	abundance	v_gene	j_gene	d_gene	CDR3aa	CDR3nt
14	-	TRBV7-6	TRBJ2-4	-	CASSPPDRTDIQYF	TGTGCCAGCAGCCCTCCCGACAGGACAGACATTCAGTACTTC
13	-	TRBV25-1	TRBJ2-3	-	CASSEYGADTQYF	TGTGCCAGCAGTGAATACGGAGCAGATACGCAGTATTTT
15	-	TRBV5-4	TRBJ2-7	-	CASSLTGRAAYEQYF	TGTGCCAGCAGCTTAACCGGACGTGCTGCCTACGAGCAGTACTTC
19	-	TRBV10-3	TRBJ2-1	-	CAISPSQAAAMGRHNEQFF	TGTGCCATCAGTCCTTCCCAAGCGGCTGCTATGGGTAGGCACAATGAGCAGTTCTTC
20	-	TRBV9	TRBJ2-3	-	CASSVARGRDTPRGTDTQYF	TGTGCCAGCAGCGTAGCCAGGGGCAGGGACACCCCCAGGGGCACAGATACGCAGTATTTT
13	-	TRBV30	TRBJ2-3	-	CAWSVGTSDTQYF	TGTGCCTGGAGTGTAGGGACTTCCGATACGCAGTATTTT
15	-	TRBV28	TRBJ2-7	-	CASSLSGFLGPEQYF	TGTGCCAGCAGTTTATCGGGTTTCCTTGGCCCCGAGCAGTACTTC
15	-	TRBV4-1	TRBJ2-1	TRBD1	CASSPGGYSYNEQFF	TGCGCCAGCAGCCCAGGGGGCTACTCCTACAATGAGCAGTTCTTC
14	once	TRBV7-9	TRBJ2-7	-	CASSLEQVGYEQYF	TGTGCCAGCAGCTTAGAACAGGTGGGATACGAGCAGTACTTC
15	-	TRBV19	TRBJ2-5	-	CASSIDQAARETQYF	TGTGCCAGTAGTATAGACCAGGCCGCGCGGGAGACCCAGTACTTC
14	-	TRBV28	TRBJ2-1	TRBD2	CASSTAGIYNEQFF	TGTGCCAGCAGCACAGCGGGGATCTACAATGAGCAGTTCTTC
17	once	TRBV11-2	TRBJ1-3	-	CASSLGTRASSGNTIYF	TGTGCCAGCAGCTTGGGTACCAGGGCCAGCTCTGGAAACACCATATATTTT
15	once	TRBV6-6	TRBJ2-1	-	CASSFAGKSYNEQFF	TGTGCCAGCAGTTTCGCGGGTAAATCCTACAATGAGCAGTTCTTC
13	-	TRBV5-1	TRBJ2-1	TRBD1	CASSPQGAGEQFF	TGCGCCAGCAGCCCCCAGGGGGCAGGGGAGCAGTTCTTC
12	-	TRBV28	TRBJ1-2	-	CASSSGIGGYTF	TGTGCCAGCAGCTCAGGGATTGGTGGCTACACCTTC
15	-	TRBV7-7	TRBJ1-1	TRBD1	CASSPRTGRHTEAFF	TGTGCCAGCAGTCCTAGGACAGGGAGACACACTGAAGCTTTCTTT
12	-	TRBV7-3	TRBJ2-1	-	CASPVWGKIRFF	TGTGCCAGCCCCGTCTGGGGTAAAATTAGGTTCTTC
14	-	TRBV5-1	TRBJ2-7	-	CASSQNSGAYEQYF	TGCGCCAGCAGCCAGAACAGTGGGGCCTACGAGCAGTACTTC
20	-	TRBV28	TRBJ2-4	TRBD1	CASALTSGQGAQQAKNIQYF	TGTGCCAGCGCTTTGACCTCGGGACAGGGGGCGCAACAGGCCAAAAACATTCAGTACTTC
17	-	TRBV21-1	TRBJ2-7	-	CASSRRRRGEDFYEQYF	TGTGCCAGCAGCAGGAGGCGCCGGGGGGAGGACTTCTACGAGCAGTACTTC
13	-	TRBV7-7	TRBJ2-3	-	CASSEIKVDTQYF	TGTGCCAGCAGCGAGATAAAGGTGGATACGCAGTATTTT
16	-	TRBV28	TRBJ2-3	TRBD2	CASSGGAGGRPDTQYF	TGTGCCAGCAGTGGGGGAGCGGGAGGCAGGCCAGATACGCAGTATTTT
18	-	TRBV7-8	TRBJ2-3	TRBD2	CASSLPPGLAGAVDTQYF	TGTGCCAGCAGCTTACCTCCCGGACTAGCGGGAGCTGTAGATACGCAGTATTTT
12	few	TRBV6-6	TRBJ1-2	TRBD1	CASSDRGDGYTF	TGTGCCAGCAGTGACAGGGGCGACGGCTACACCTTC
15	-	TRBV5-1	TRBJ2-1	TRBD2	CASSSSSGSIYEQFF	TGCGCCAGCAGCTCATCTAGCGGGAGTATATATGAGCAGTTCTTC
15	-	TRBV5-1	TRBJ1-4	-	CASSLVGDRNEKLFF	TGCGCCAGCAGCTTGGTGGGGGATCGTAATGAAAAACTGTTTTTT
16	-	TRBV4-1	TRBJ2-5	-	CASSQLGLSRGETQYF	TGCGCCAGCAGTCAACTCGGGCTTTCACGGGGGGAGACCCAGTACTTC
13	-	TRBV5-5	TRBJ2-5	-	CASGARTWETQYF	TGTGCCAGCGGGGCTAGGACTTGGGAGACCCAGTACTTC
14	-	TRBV5-4	TRBJ1-3	-	CASMGPSSGNTIYF	TGTGCCAGCATGGGACCGAGCTCTGGAAACACCATATATTTT
15	-	TRBV6-1	TRBJ1-2	-	CASSEEGRANYGYTF	TGTGCCAGCAGTGAAGAGGGCAGGGCGAACTATGGCTACACCTTC
14	-	TRBV28	TRBJ2-3	TRBD2	CASRASGSVDTQYF	TGTGCCAGTAGAGCTAGCGGGAGCGTAGATACGCAGTATTTT
16	-	TRBV25-1	TRBJ2-1	TRBD2	CASSEWASGRFNEQFF	TGTGCCAGCAGTGAATGGGCTAGCGGGAGGTTCAATGAGCAGTTCTTC
15	-	TRBV28	TRBJ2-7	TRBD2	CASSVAGGLSYEQYF	TGTGCCAGCAGTGTGGCGGGAGGTCTCTCCTACGAGCAGTACTTC
13	-	TRBV7-3	TRBJ2-7	-	CASSQTISYEQYF	TGTGCCAGCAGCCAGACAATCTCCTACGAGCAGTACTTC
15	few	TRBV5-1	TRBJ2-5	TRBD1	CASSSKDRGQETQYF	TGCGCCAGCAGCTCGAAGGACAGGGGACAAGAGACCCAGTACTTC
16	-	TRBV15	TRBJ1-2	-	CATSRDSGALNYGYTF	TGTGCCACCAGCAGAGATTCAGGGGCGCTTAACTATGGCTACACCTTC
13	-	TRBV16	TRBJ2-1	-	CASSQDSSTEQFF	TGTGCCAGCAGCCAAGACAGTTCCACTGAGCAGTTCTTC
16	-	TRBV5-1	TRBJ2-1	-	CASSPRIGLVANEQFF	TGCGCCAGCAGCCCCAGAATTGGGTTGGTAGCCAATGAGCAGTTCTTC
16	-	TRBV19	TRBJ2-1	-	CASSIGPPPQGNEQFF	TGTGCCAGTAGTATAGGCCCGCCCCCCCAAGGCAATGAGCAGTTCTTC
14	-	TRBV6-6	TRBJ2-1	TRBD2	CATRTSGSIDEQFF	TGTGCCACCCGGACTAGCGGGAGTATTGATGAGCAGTTCTTC
14	-	TRBV11-2	TRBJ2-4	-	CASRTPGRRNIQYF	TGTGCCAGCAGAACGCCGGGACGGAGAAACATTCAGTACTTC
14	few	TRBV7-2	TRBJ1-4	-	CASSFQRGVEKLFF	TGTGCCAGCAGCTTTCAGAGAGGGGTTGAAAAACTGTTTTTT
15	-	TRBV28	TRBJ2-7	TRBD1	CASSLVGGFSYEQYF	TGTGCCAGCAGTTTAGTAGGGGGCTTCTCCTACGAGCAGTACTTC
13	-	TRBV18	TRBJ2-7	TRBD2	CASSRASGIEQYF	TGTGCCAGCTCGAGGGCTAGCGGGATCGAGCAGTACTTC
14	-	TRBV6-5	TRBJ2-7	-	CASRDSGRVAEQYF	TGTGCCAGCCGCGACTCGGGCAGGGTAGCCGAGCAGTACTTC
15	-	TRBV6-6	TRBJ1-6	-	CASSNNPLNNSPLHF	TGTGCCAGCAGTAATAACCCTCTTAATAATTCACCCCTCCACTTT
14	-	TRBV6-6	TRBJ2-3	-	CASSYTRQPDTQYF	TGTGCCAGCAGTTATACGCGACAGCCAGATACGCAGTATTTT
15	-	TRBV4-2	TRBJ2-5	TRBD1	CASSPRDRGQETQYF	TGTGCCAGCAGCCCCCGGGACAGGGGGCAGGAGACCCAGTACTTC
16	-	TRBV5-8	TRBJ2-3	-	CASSQLTQSSTDTQYF	TGTGCCAGCAGCCAGCTGACTCAATCTAGCACAGATACGCAGTATTTT
16	once	TRBV27	TRBJ2-5	TRBD1	CASSLSGTGARAAQYF	TGTGCCAGCAGTTTATCGGGGACAGGGGCCCGGGCGGCCCAGTACTTC
14	-	TRBV6-6	TRBJ1-5	TRBD1	CASSLDRDIQPQHF	TGTGCCAGCAGCCTCGACAGGGACATTCAGCCCCAGCATTTT
16	-	TRBV11-3	TRBJ2-3	TRBD2	CASSLGGAGGTDTQYF	TGTGCCAGCAGCTTAGGGGGAGCGGGAGGCACAGATACGCAGTATTTT
12	-	TRBV5-5	TRBJ1-2	-	CASSLRDGSYTF	TGTGCCAGCAGCTTACGGGACGGCAGCTACACCTTC
15	-	TRBV11-2	TRBJ2-1	-	CASSLDLGLSVEQFF	TGTGCCAGCAGCTTAGATCTGGGGCTGAGCGTGGAGCAGTTCTTC
13	once	TRBV6-6	TRBJ1-4	-	CASSYSSREKLFF	TGTGCCAGCAGTTACTCGTCTCGGGAAAAACTGTTTTTT
14	-	TRBV6-5	TRBJ1-1	-	CASSYSWTNTEAFF	TGTGCCAGCAGTTACTCGTGGACGAACACTGAAGCTTTCTTT
14	-	TRBV21-1	TRBJ1-1	-	CASSYTGLNTEAFF	TGTGCCAGCAGCTATACAGGGTTGAACACTGAAGCTTTCTTT